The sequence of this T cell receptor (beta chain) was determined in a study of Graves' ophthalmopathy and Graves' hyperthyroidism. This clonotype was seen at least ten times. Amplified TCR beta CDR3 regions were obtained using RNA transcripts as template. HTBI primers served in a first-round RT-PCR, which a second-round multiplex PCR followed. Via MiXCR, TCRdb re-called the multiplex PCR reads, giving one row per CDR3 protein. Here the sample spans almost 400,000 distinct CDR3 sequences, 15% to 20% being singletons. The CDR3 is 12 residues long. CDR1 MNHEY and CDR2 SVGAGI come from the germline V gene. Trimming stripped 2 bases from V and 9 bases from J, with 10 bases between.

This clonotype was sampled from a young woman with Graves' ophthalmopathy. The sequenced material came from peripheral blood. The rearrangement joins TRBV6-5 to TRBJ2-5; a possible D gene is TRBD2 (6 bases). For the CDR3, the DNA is TGTGCCAGCAGTTACCCCGGAGGGCCCCAGTACTTC. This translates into CASSYPGGPQYF.